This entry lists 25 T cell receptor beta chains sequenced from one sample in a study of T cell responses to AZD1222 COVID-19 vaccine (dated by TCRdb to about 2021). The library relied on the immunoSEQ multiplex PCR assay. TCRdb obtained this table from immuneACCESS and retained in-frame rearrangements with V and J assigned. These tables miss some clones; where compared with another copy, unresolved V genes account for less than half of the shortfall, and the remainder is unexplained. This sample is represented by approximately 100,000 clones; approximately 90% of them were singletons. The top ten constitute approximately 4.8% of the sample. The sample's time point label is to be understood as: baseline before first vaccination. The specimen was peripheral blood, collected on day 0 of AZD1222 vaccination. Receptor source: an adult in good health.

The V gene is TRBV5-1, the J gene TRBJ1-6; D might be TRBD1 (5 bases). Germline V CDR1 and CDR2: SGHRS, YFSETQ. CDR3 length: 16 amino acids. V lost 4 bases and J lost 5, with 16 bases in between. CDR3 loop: CASSGRGTTNNSPLHF. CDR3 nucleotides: TGCGCCAGCAGCGGGAGGGGAACAACAAATAATTCACCCCTCCACTTT.

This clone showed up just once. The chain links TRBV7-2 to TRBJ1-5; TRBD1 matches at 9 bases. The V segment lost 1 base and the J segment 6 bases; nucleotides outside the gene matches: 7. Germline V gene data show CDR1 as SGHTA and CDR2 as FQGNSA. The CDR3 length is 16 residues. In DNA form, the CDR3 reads TGTGCCAGCAGCTTAGAGCCGGGACAGGGTCGTCAGCCCCAGCATTTT. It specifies CASSLEPGQGRQPQHF.

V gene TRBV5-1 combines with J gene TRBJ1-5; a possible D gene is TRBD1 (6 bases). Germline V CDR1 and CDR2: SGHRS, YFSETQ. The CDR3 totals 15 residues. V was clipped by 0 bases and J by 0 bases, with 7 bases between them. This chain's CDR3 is CASSLGDTSNQPQHF. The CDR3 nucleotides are TGCGCCAGCAGCTTGGGGGACACTAGCAATCAGCCCCAGCATTTT.

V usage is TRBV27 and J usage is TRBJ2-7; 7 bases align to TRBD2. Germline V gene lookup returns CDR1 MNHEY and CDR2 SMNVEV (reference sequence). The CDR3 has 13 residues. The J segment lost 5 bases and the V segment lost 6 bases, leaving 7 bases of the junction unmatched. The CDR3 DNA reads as TGTGCCAGCAGACCTCAAGGGAGGGACGAGCAGTACTTC. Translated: CASRPQGRDEQYF.

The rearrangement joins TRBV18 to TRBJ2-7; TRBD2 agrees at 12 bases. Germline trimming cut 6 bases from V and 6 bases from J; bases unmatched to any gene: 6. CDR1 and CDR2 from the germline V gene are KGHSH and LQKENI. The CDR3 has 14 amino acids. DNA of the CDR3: TGTGCCAGCTCTCTAGCGGGGGGGCTGGGCGAGCAGTACTTC. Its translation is CASSLAGGLGEQYF. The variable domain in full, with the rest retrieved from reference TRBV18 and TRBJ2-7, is NAGVMQNPRHLVRRRGQEARLRCSPMKGHSHVYWYRQLPEEGLKFMVYLQKENIIDESGMPKERFSAEFPKEGPSILRIQQVVRGDSAAYFCASSLAGGLGEQYFGPGTRLTVT.

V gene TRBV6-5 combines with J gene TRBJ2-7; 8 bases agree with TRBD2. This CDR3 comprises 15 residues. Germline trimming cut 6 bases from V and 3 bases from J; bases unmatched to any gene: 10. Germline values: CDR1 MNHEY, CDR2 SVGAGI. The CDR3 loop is CASSTGTSRLYEQYF. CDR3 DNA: TGTGCCAGCAGCACCGGGACTAGTAGGCTCTACGAGCAGTACTTC.

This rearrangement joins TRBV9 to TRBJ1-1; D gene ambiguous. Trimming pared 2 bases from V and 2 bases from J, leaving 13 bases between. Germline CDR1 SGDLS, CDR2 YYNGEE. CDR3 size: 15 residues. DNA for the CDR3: TGTGCCAGCAGCGTTACGTGGGCATCAAACACTGAAGCTTTCTTT. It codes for CASSVTWASNTEAFF.

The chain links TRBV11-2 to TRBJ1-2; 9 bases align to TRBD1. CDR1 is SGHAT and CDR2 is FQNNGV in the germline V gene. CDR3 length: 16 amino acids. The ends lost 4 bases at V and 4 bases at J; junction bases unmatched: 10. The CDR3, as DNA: TGTGCCAGCAGCTCGTACCAAGGGGGACAGGGCTATGGCTACACCTTC. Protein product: CASSSYQGGQGYGYTF. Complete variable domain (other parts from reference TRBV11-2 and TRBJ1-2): EAGVAQSPRYKIIEKRQSVAFWCNPISGHATLYWYQQILGQGPKLLIQFQNNGVVDDSQLPKDRFSAERLKGVDSTLKIQPAKLEDSAVYLCASSSYQGGQGYGYTFGSGTRLTVV.

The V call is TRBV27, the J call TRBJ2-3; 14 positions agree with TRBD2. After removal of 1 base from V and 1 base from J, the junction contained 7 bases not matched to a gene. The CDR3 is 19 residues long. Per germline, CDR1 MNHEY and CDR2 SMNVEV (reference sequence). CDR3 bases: TGTGCCAGCAGTTTATTTGGACTAGCGGGGGGCGGGGGCACAGATACGCAGTATTTT. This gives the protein CASSLFGLAGGGGTDTQYF.

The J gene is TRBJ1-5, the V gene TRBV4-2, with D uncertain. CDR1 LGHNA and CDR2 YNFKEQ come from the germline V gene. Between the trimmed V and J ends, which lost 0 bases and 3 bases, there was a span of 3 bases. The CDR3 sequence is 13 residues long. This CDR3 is CASSQDANQPQHF. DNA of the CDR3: TGTGCCAGCAGCCAAGATGCCAATCAGCCCCAGCATTTT.

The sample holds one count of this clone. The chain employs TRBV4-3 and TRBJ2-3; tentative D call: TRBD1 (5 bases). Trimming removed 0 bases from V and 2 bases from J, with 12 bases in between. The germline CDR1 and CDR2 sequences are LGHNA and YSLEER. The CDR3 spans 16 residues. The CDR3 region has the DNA TGCGCCAGCAGCCAAGATCGTGGGGCGATCACAGATACGCAGTATTTT. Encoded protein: CASSQDRGAITDTQYF.

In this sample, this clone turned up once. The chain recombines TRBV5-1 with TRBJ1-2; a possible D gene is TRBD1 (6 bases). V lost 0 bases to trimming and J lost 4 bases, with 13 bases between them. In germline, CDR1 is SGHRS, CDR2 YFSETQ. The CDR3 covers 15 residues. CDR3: CASSLAAGDSYGYTF. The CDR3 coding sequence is TGCGCCAGCAGCTTGGCGGCAGGGGATAGCTATGGCTACACCTTC.

The chain's CDR3 is CASSIGVQPQHF. The CDR3 DNA is TGTGCCAGTAGCATTGGCGTACAGCCCCAGCATTTT. The chain uses TRBV19 and TRBJ1-5; no clear D. CDR1 LNHDA and CDR2 SQIVND come from the germline V gene (reference sequence). Trimming pared 6 bases from V and 7 bases from J, leaving 10 bases between. This CDR3 is 12 amino acids long.

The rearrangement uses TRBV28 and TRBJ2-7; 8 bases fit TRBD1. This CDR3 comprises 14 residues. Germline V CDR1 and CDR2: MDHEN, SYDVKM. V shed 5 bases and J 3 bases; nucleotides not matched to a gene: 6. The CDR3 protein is CASSQPGQGYEQYF. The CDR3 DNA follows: TGTGCCAGCAGTCAACCCGGACAGGGCTACGAGCAGTACTTC.

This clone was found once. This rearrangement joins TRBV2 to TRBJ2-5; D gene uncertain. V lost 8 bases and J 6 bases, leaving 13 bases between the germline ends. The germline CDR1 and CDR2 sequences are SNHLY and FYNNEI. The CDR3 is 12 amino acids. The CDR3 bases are TGTGCCAGCGTCTCACTCCAGAAGACCCAGTACTTC. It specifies CASVSLQKTQYF.

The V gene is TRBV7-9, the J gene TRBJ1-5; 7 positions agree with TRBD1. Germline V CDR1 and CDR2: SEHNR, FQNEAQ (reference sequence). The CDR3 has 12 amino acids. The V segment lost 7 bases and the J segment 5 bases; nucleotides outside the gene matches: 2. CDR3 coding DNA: TGTGCCAGCACCCAGGGGGATCAGCCCCAGCATTTT. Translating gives CASTQGDQPQHF.

The CDR3 DNA follows: TGTGCCAGCAGCTTAGGGCTGAACACCGGGGAGCTGTTTTTT. Encoded protein: CASSLGLNTGELFF. V usage is TRBV7-3 and J usage is TRBJ2-2; unclear D gene. The germline V gene has CDR1 SGHTA and CDR2 FQGTGA. CDR3 size: 14 residues. The V end lost 2 bases, the J end lost 1 base, and 5 bases lay between the germline ends.

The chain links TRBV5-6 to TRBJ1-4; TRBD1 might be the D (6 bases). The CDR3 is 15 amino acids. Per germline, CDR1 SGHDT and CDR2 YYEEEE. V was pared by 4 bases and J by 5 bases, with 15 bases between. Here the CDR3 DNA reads TGTGCCAGCAGCCTCTGGGGGCAGCCGAATGAAAAACTGTTTTTT. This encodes CASSLWGQPNEKLFF.

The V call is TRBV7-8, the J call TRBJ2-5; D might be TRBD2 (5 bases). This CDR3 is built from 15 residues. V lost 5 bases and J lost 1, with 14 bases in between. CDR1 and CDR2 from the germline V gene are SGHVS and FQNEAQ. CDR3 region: CASSPRRQVQETQYF. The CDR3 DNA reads TGTGCCAGCAGCCCCCGGAGGCAGGTCCAAGAGACCCAGTACTTC.

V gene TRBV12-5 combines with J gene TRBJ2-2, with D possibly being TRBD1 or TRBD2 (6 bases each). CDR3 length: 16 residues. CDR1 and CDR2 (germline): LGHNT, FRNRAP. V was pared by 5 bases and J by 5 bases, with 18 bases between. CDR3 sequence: CASGLPPGALTGELFF. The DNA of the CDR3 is TGTGCTAGTGGTCTCCCGCCGGGGGCGCTAACCGGGGAGCTGTTTTTT. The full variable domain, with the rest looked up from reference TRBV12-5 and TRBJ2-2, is DARVTQTPRHKVTEMGQEVTMRCQPILGHNTVFWYRQTMMQGLELLAYFRNRAPLDDSGMPKDRFSAEMPDATLATLKIQPSEPRDSAVYFCASGLPPGALTGELFFGEGSRLTVL.

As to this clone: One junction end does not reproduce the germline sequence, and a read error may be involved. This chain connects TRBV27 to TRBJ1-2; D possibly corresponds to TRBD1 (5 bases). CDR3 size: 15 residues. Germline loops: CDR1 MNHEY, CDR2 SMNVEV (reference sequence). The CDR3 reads CASSLSRGGNYGHTF. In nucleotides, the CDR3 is TGTGCCAGCAGTTTATCTAGGGGAGGTAACTATGGCCACACCTTC.

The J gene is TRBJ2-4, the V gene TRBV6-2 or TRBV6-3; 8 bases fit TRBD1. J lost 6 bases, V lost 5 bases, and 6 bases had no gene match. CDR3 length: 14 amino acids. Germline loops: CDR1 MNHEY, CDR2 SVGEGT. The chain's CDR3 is CASSLGTGGNIQYF. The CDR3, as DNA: TGTGCCAGCAGTCTCGGGACAGGAGGAAACATTCAGTACTTC.

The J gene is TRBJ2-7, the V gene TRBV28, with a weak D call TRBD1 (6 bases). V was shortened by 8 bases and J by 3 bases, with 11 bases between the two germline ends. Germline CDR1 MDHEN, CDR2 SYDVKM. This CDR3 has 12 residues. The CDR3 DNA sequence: TGTGCCAGCCGAGGACAGTTCTACGAGCAGTACTTC. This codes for CASRGQFYEQYF.

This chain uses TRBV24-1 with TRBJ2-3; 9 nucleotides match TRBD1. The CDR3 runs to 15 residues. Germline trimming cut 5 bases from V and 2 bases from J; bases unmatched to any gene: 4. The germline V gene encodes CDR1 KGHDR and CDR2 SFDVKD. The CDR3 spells CATSGGQGDTDTQYF. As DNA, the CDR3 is TGTGCCACCAGTGGGGGACAGGGAGACACAGATACGCAGTATTTT.

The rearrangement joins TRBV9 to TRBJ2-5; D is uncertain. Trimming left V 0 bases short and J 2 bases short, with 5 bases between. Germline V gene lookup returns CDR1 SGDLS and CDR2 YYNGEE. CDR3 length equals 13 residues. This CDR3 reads CASSVESQETQYF. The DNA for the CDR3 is TGTGCCAGCAGCGTAGAGAGTCAAGAGACCCAGTACTTC. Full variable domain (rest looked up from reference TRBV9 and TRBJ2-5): DSGVTQTPKHLITATGQRVTLRCSPRSGDLSVYWYQQSLDQGLQFLIQYYNGEERAKGNILERFSAQQFPDLHSELNLSSLELGDSALYFCASSVESQETQYFGPGTRLLVL.